This T cell receptor (beta chain) was captured by sequencing in a study of blood T cells in healthy people across ages (dated by TCRdb to 2014 to 2015). About the investigation overall: In model experiments, template switching captured about one uniquely barcoded TCR beta cDNA molecule for every two T cells. The study measured age-related changes in TCR beta repertoire diversity using deep sequencing normalized with unique cDNA molecular identifiers. The donors were divided into four age groups: young (average about 15 years), middle-aged (about 40), aged (roughly 60) and long-lived (approximately 74). To avoid experimental bias, donors of different ages were spread randomly across the sequencing lanes. Using the same blood draw, the study looked at two additional independent replicas of 1 million unique cDNA reads for two donors, one aged 18 to 30 and the other aged 80 or older. Overall study results and their limits: The CMV infection status of donors was not known, potentially confounding age-related changes in expanded clonotypes. As age increased, observed TCR beta diversity per million T cells dropped in a roughly linear way, and a significant reduction was already evident by age 40. There was a strong correlation between observed TCR beta diversity and the percentage of naive T cells measured by flow cytometry. Compared with the aged group, the long-lived group had more naive CD4+ T cells, fewer expanded clones and increased TCR diversity, a pattern suggesting age selection. Because profiling used bulk unsorted PBMCs, naive and antigen-experienced compartments could not be compared conclusively. Total diversity estimates from one million sequenced T cells were considered lower bounds and underestimates.

Systemically healthy Caucasian individuals from Russia, around 38 in total and aged about 6 to 95 years, were included as donors. Each donor gave 8.5 to 10 milliliters of peripheral blood, collected into EDTA-treated Vacutainer tubes. PBMCs were isolated by Ficoll-Paque density-gradient centrifugation, with at least 6 million obtained per sample. Total RNA, at least 6 micrograms per sample, was extracted from PBMCs with Trizol reagent. Naive CD45RAhigh/CD27high T cell percentages were measured by flow cytometry on a PBMC aliquot from every donor. Looking up the germline V gene yields CDR1 MNHEY and CDR2 SVGAGI. Between the V and J ends, shortened by 9 bases and 5 bases respectively, the junction contains 16 bases. Counted from cysteine to phenylalanine, this CDR3 has 13 amino acids. Only the CDR3 DNA stays, 39 bases, in frame from base 1. Many counts were recorded for this clonotype. Its specific antigen is unknown. No base quality information exists; no much larger clone differs at one position.

Library prep was done by 5' RACE. Sequencing was carried out with an Illumina HiSeq 2500. A second roughly 6 to 12 cycle PCR used a sample-barcoded 5' primer and a J-beta primer mix. Each TCR beta cDNA molecule received a unique molecular identifier from a template-switch 5' adaptor carrying 12 random nucleotides. Each sample yielded at least 3 million CDR3-containing paired-end reads. First-strand cDNA was synthesized from all RNA with the Mint cDNA synthesis kit, primed by a TRBC-specific oligonucleotide. Following uracil-DNA glycosylase treatment, all cDNA underwent a first 18-cycle PCR with the universal primers M1SS and BC2_uni_R. Per the authors' processing: For normalization, 1 million high-quality reads, each with a distinct molecular identifier, were randomly selected from each sample. Instead of being binned into consensus sequences, reads with shared molecular identifiers were discarded. MiTCR, set to a Q25 quality threshold and the strictest error-elimination algorithm, was used for CDR3 identification, clonotype clustering and error correction. A nonparametric unseen species model with Euler transformation was used to estimate lower-bound total TCR beta diversity. TCRdb took the public reads, trimmed them with fastp at Q25, ran MiXCR for clone calling and kept in-frame beta chains. Records with the same CDR3 protein are collapsed into one entry carrying the most frequent genes and DNA. The authors' filters were not applied to this entry. Present in this sample are 550,000 to 800,000 distinct CDR3 sequences, 32% of which were seen just once. The ten largest clonotypes hold 15% of the sample.

Sequenced: blood. The chain joins TRBV6-5 to TRBJ1-2; no D gene call is confident. The receptor's source is a woman at least 80 years old in good health. Donor details come from another sample of the same person, matched by shared clones. Here is the DNA: TGTGCCAGTTGTCTGGGCTTTGGGTATGGCTACACCTTC. It encodes CASCLGFGYGYTF.